This T cell receptor (beta chain) was obtained from a study of blood T cell repertoires in COVID-19. On the study more broadly: From T cells, B-cell-depleted T cells, or PBMCs came the material, which was cDNA or gDNA.

This clone has only a few counts. V shed 4 bases, J shed 5 bases, and the junction held 6 bases outside the gene matches. The CDR3 spans 15 residues. Germline CDR1 LGHNT, CDR2 FRNRAP. The data were produced by immunoSEQ multiplex PCR, yet TCRdb's version contains in-frame clones alone and is incomplete. Among 200,000 to 250,000 clones listed, less than 90% were seen once. The chain joins TRBV12-5 to TRBJ2-3, with TRBD1 matching 10 bases. The sample taken for sequencing was peripheral blood. The clonotype was recovered from a man aged 65-85 years with acute or convalescent COVID-19. CDR3 nucleotides: TGTGCTAGTGGTTCAGGGACAGGGGTGGGAGATACGCAGTATTTT. Its protein is CASGSGTGVGDTQYF.